Shown below are 3 T cell receptor beta chains from a single sample sequenced in a study of CD8+CD57+ T cells in acquired aplastic anemia. Previously, flow cytometry had revealed CD8+CD57+ cell expansion in the patients chosen for sequencing. Template material for TCR beta VDJ and CDR3 profiling consisted of genomic DNA. Each CDR3 protein gets one entry after TCRdb re-called the reads with MiXCR. The data contain about 180,000 distinct CDR3 sequences, around 48% of them singletons. The specimen was sorted CD4+, CD8+, or CD8+CD57+ T cells (not recorded which) from PBMCs. The receptor set was obtained from a human donor with aplastic anemia.

The chain is built from TRBV7-3 and TRBJ1-1; D gene uncertain. Trimming removed 5 bases from V and 5 bases from J, with 18 bases in between. Germline lookup yields CDR1 SGHTA and CDR2 FQGTGA. This CDR3 is built from 15 residues. Here the CDR3 reads CASSRPSNLGTEAFF. For the CDR3, the DNA is TGTGCCAGCAGCCGACCGTCCAACCTGGGGACTGAAGCTTTCTTT.

This clonotype was seen repeatedly, ten times or more. Here the CDR3 DNA reads TGTGCCAGCAGCACCGGACAGGGCGGCTACAATGAGCAGTTCTTC. The encoded protein is CASSTGQGGYNEQFF. The chain combines TRBV9 with TRBJ2-1; 8 bases are shared with TRBD1. The CDR3 covers 15 residues. The germline V gene has CDR1 SGDLS and CDR2 YYNGEE. V trimming: 4 bases; J trimming: 3 bases; junction bases outside the gene matches: 6.

The chain links TRBV9 to TRBJ2-1; unclear D gene. The CDR3 runs to 16 residues. The ends were cut back, 4 bases at V and 1 base at J, with 15 bases in the middle. Germline loops: CDR1 SGDLS, CDR2 YYNGEE. The CDR3 sequence is CASSHPPDGSYNEQFF. CDR3 in DNA: TGTGCCAGCAGCCATCCTCCCGATGGGTCCTACAATGAGCAGTTCTTC.